The clone carrying this TCR beta chain is judged medium-sized. The repertoire was sequenced with immunoSEQ multiplex PCR; TCRdb's copy has only in-frame clones and lacks some. The top ten clones hold roughly 3.5% of a sample with about 220,000 clones, 65% to 85% of them seen once. The record originates from a study of blood T cell repertoires in COVID-19. This CDR3 is built from 13 residues. Per the germline V gene, CDR1 is LGHNA and CDR2 is YNFKEQ. Trimming cost V 1 base and J 13 bases, with 14 bases left between them. The chain recombines TRBV4-2 with TRBJ2-1, with D perhaps TRBD2 (5 bases). This TCR derives from a woman in her sixties who had recovered from COVID-19. The source material was PBMCs or T cells enriched from blood (not recorded which). The CDR3 nucleotides are TGTGCCAGCAGCCAAGGAGGGCAGGACGAACAGTTCTTC. Its protein product is CASSQGGQDEQFF.